In this sample, the clone carrying this TCR beta chain turned up a few times. Methods used by the authors: For nucleated cells, counts were estimated from reference gene primer amplification. Assay: immunoSEQ multiplex PCR; the TCRdb copy retains only in-frame clones and omits some. The V and J calls and clone size were taken over from that table, and D and trimming were inferred from the DNA. The table has approximately 190,000 clones, under 90% seen once. The source of the sample is a study of blood T cell repertoires in COVID-19. Study-level background: Samples taken during acute and convalescent COVID-19 were collected in the United States, Italy and Spain. T cells, B-cell-depleted T cells, or PBMCs provided the cDNA or gDNA that served as material.

V lost 3 bases to trimming and J lost 0 bases, with 9 bases between them. The CDR3 sequence is 15 residues long. Germline V gene data show CDR1 as LGHDT and CDR2 as YNNKEL (reference sequence). The sequence was collected from a human donor in a cohort sampled during active COVID-19. Sequenced input: peripheral blood. The rearrangement links TRBV3-1 (or the pseudogene TRBV3-2) to TRBJ1-3; maybe TRBD1 (5 bases). The CDR3 sequence: CASSQSGLSGNTIYF. For the CDR3, the DNA is TGTGCCAGCAGCCAGTCAGGGCTCTCTGGAAACACCATATATTTT.